Shown below are 27 T cell receptor beta chains from a single sample sequenced in a study of regulatory T cells in long-lasting Graves disease. The time point denotes: newly diagnosed GD, antithyroid drugs for less than 3 months. RNA extracted from PBMCs served as the sequencing template. Researchers made TCR beta libraries by using iRepertoire HTBI primers and running Arm-PCR on CDR3 regions. Using its own MiXCR run on the multiplex PCR reads, TCRdb lists one record per CDR3 protein. Of approximately 470,000 distinct CDR3 sequences listed, roughly 16% were seen once; the top ten hold approximately 12%. In addition, the sample was reused for a study of T cells in Graves' hyperthyroidism and ophthalmopathy.

The source was peripheral blood mononuclear cells (PBMCs), collected at new diagnosis, from a patient treated with antithyroid drugs. These receptors came from a man aged 40-55 years with Graves disease.

This clonotype has only a few counts. The chain employs TRBV6-1 and TRBJ2-1, with D perhaps matching TRBD1 or TRBD2 (6 bases each). This CDR3 is built from 15 residues. V was trimmed by 6 bases and J by 4 bases, leaving 16 bases between them. Germline loops: CDR1 MNHNS, CDR2 SASEGT. CDR3 nucleotide sequence: TGTGCCAGCAGCACGGGGGCAGGGGCTTACAATGAGCAGTTCTTC. Translation: CASSTGAGAYNEQFF.

Turning to this clonotype: A much larger clonotype is one base distant, so this may be a read error. The rearrangement joins TRBV10-3 to TRBJ2-5, with 8 bases identical to TRBD2. Germline V gives CDR1 ENHRY, CDR2 SYGVKD. This CDR3 is built from 15 residues. Trimming at V came to 4 bases and at J to 1 base, leaving 5 bases not matched to a gene. The CDR3 sequence: CAISATSGAQETQYF. The CDR3 DNA is TGTGCCATCAGTGCAACTAGCGGAGCCCAAGAGACCCAGTACTTC.

This chain uses TRBV6-5 with TRBJ2-1; tentative D call: TRBD1 (6 bases). The CDR3 runs to 17 residues. Germline-derived CDR1 and CDR2 are MNHEY and SVGAGI. V was trimmed by 0 bases and J by 0 bases, leaving 12 bases between them. The CDR3, as DNA: TGTGCCAGCAGTTACTCTTACAGGGCTAGCTCCTACAATGAGCAGTTCTTC. The encoded protein is CASSYSYRASSYNEQFF.

This clonotype was seen only a few times. The rearrangement links TRBV7-3 to TRBJ1-1; D remains unclear. V was pared by 3 bases and J by 6 bases, with 17 bases between. CDR1 and CDR2 (germline): SGHTA, FQGTGA. This CDR3 region has 15 residues. The CDR3 sequence: CASSFGPGRVSEAFF. CDR3 nucleotide sequence: TGTGCCAGCAGCTTCGGGCCTGGGAGAGTTTCTGAAGCTTTCTTT.

The chain couples TRBV19 to TRBJ1-2; TRBD1 might be the D (6 bases). This CDR3 is 18 amino acids long. From germline, CDR1 is LNHDA and CDR2 SQIVND (reference sequence). Trimming shortened V by 5 bases and J by 3 bases, and 25 bases separated the two germline ends. The CDR3 is CASSGLAGTTPYHYGYTF. CDR3 DNA: TGTGCCAGTAGTGGCCTAGCGGGGACAACCCCCTACCACTATGGCTACACCTTC.

This clonotype was counted many times. The chain links TRBV20-1 to TRBJ2-7; D gene unclear. Germline-derived CDR1 and CDR2 are DFQATT and SNEGSKA (reference sequence). The V end lost 6 bases, the J end lost 5 bases, and 11 bases lay between the germline ends. The CDR3 consists of 11 residues. The CDR3 bases are TGCAGTGCGTCAGGATGGGACGAGCAGTACTTC. Residues: CSASGWDEQYF.

The table lists this clonotype with many counts. The CDR3 region has the DNA TGTGCCAGCAGTCAACCAAGCGGTAATACGCAGTATTTT. It specifies CASSQPSGNTQYF. The gene calls are TRBV28 and TRBJ2-3; tentatively, D is TRBD2 (5 bases). Deletions cut 5 bases from V and 7 bases from J, with 13 bases between. The CDR3 extends over 13 amino acids. Per the germline V gene, CDR1 is MDHEN and CDR2 is SYDVKM.

The chain uses TRBV19 and TRBJ1-2; 12 positions match TRBD1. V was pared by 7 bases and J by 4 bases, with 7 bases of the junction left unmatched. The germline V gene has CDR1 LNHDA and CDR2 SQIVND (reference sequence). The CDR3 is 15 amino acids. The CDR3 DNA reads TGTGCCAGTAAACCGGGACAGGGGGCAAGCTATGGCTACACCTTC. Translated, it gives CASKPGQGASYGYTF.

There are many counts of this clonotype. This chain links TRBV28 with TRBJ1-2; D is uncertain. Trimming took off 3 bases at V and 7 bases at J, with 9 bases between the two ends. Germline assignment: CDR1 MDHEN and CDR2 SYDVKM. The CDR3 runs 12 residues. CDR3 DNA: TGTGCCAGCAGTTTGTCCCCCGTTGGCTACACCTTC. It codes for CASSLSPVGYTF.

This clonotype was observed a handful of times. This sequence joins TRBV3-1 and TRBJ1-5; unclear D gene. The V end lost 0 bases, the J end lost 7 bases, and 10 bases lay between the germline ends. Germline V gene lookup returns CDR1 LGHDT and CDR2 YNNKEL (reference sequence). The CDR3 is made up of 14 amino acids. The CDR3 sequence: CASSQDRVRQPQHF. The CDR3 DNA follows: TGTGCCAGCAGCCAAGATAGGGTTCGGCAGCCCCAGCATTTT.

This clonotype was seen a handful of times. A single base separates this from a much larger clone, so it may be a read error. The J gene is TRBJ2-7, the V gene TRBV5-1, with 7 bases identical to TRBD1. CDR1 is SGHRS, CDR2 YFSETQ, per germline. This CDR3 spans 14 amino acids. CDR3 amino acids: CASSLGQDSLERYF. As DNA, the CDR3 is TGCGCCAGCAGCTTAGGACAGGATTCTCTCGAGCGGTACTTC.

This clonotype has at least ten counts. The chain joins TRBV11-2 to TRBJ1-6, with D possibly TRBD1 on 6 matching bases. The CDR3 sequence is 15 residues long. From germline, CDR1 is SGHAT and CDR2 FQNNGV. V lost 5 bases to trimming and J lost 8 bases, with 16 bases between them. The chain's CDR3 is CASSGGAGRDSPLHF. The CDR3 DNA is TGTGCCAGCAGCGGGGGGGCCGGGCGAGATTCACCCCTCCACTTT.

V gene TRBV12-3 or TRBV12-4 combines with J gene TRBJ1-2, with TRBD1 identical over 8 bases. The CDR3 is made up of 16 amino acids. After removal of 5 bases from V and 3 bases from J, the junction contained 11 bases not matched to a gene. CDR3 protein: CASSHLGTGNHYGYTF. The CDR3 DNA follows: TGTGCCAGCAGTCACTTAGGGACAGGCAATCACTATGGCTACACCTTC.

This clonotype came up a few times. The genes are TRBV10-3 and TRBJ2-7, with 9 bases lining up with TRBD1. Germline V gene data show CDR1 as ENHRY and CDR2 as SYGVKD. This CDR3 contains 14 residues. Unmatched junction bases numbered 5, after V lost 4 bases and J lost 4 bases. The CDR3 is CAISGNRGLYEQYF. In DNA form, the CDR3 reads TGTGCCATCAGTGGAAACAGGGGGCTGTACGAGCAGTACTTC.

The gene calls are TRBV12-3 or TRBV12-4 and TRBJ2-1; tentatively, D is TRBD1 (6 bases). This CDR3 comprises 14 residues. Trimming stripped 4 bases from V and 7 bases from J, with 14 bases between. As DNA, the CDR3 is TGTGCCAGCAGTTCTCAGGGGTGGGGGAATGAGCAGTTCTTC. Its protein is CASSSQGWGNEQFF.

This clonotype appeared many times. V is TRBV18 and J is TRBJ2-1, with 10 bases aligning to TRBD1. This CDR3 has 15 residues. Germline V lookup: CDR1 KGHSH, CDR2 LQKENI. V lost 4 bases, J lost 3 bases, and 3 bases stayed unmatched. This chain's CDR3 is CASSLGTGDYNEQFF. The CDR3 region has the DNA TGTGCCAGCTCACTCGGGACAGGGGACTACAATGAGCAGTTCTTC.

This chain uses TRBV10-2 with TRBJ2-5; TRBD2 is a possible D gene (5 bases). Trimming pared 4 bases from V and 5 bases from J, leaving 20 bases between. The CDR3 extends over 16 amino acids. Germline values: CDR1 WSHSY, CDR2 SAAADI. The CDR3 here is CASSVRSWSGNETQYF. CDR3 coding DNA: TGCGCCAGCAGTGTTCGGTCGTGGTCCGGGAATGAGACCCAGTACTTC.

Ten or more counts support this clonotype. This chain joins TRBV5-1 and TRBJ1-2; D is unclear. The CDR3 runs 14 residues. Germline lookup yields CDR1 SGHRS and CDR2 YFSETQ. V lost 0 bases to trimming and J lost 2 bases, with 8 bases between them. The CDR3 protein is CASSLADGNYGYTF. CDR3 DNA sequence: TGCGCCAGCAGCTTGGCGGACGGAAACTATGGCTACACCTTC.

This clonotype was seen many times. This rearrangement joins TRBV5-1 to TRBJ1-1; D is unclear. V was shortened by 0 bases and J by 4 bases, with 13 bases between the two germline ends. The CDR3 contains 15 residues. Germline V gene sequence: CDR1 SGHRS, CDR2 YFSETQ. The CDR3 is CASSLGLLGVTEAFF. The CDR3 DNA reads as TGCGCCAGCAGCTTGGGATTGCTGGGAGTCACTGAAGCTTTCTTT.

The chain recombines TRBV7-9 with TRBJ2-5; no clear D gene. Germline V gives CDR1 SEHNR, CDR2 FQNEAQ (reference sequence). CDR3 size: 12 residues. The V gene lost 5 bases and the J gene lost 5 bases, with 9 bases spanning the gap. The DNA for the CDR3 is TGTGCCAGCAGCCAACAGTGGGAGACCCAGTACTTC. This translates into CASSQQWETQYF.

Many counts were recorded for this clonotype. The chain recombines TRBV5-1 with TRBJ2-7; a weak D match, TRBD1 (6 bases). The ends were cut back, 4 bases at V and 6 bases at J, with 11 bases in the middle. CDR3 length equals 12 residues. Germline V gives CDR1 SGHRS, CDR2 YFSETQ. CDR3 sequence reads: CASSADRIEQYF. The CDR3 DNA is TGCGCCAGCAGCGCAGACAGGATCGAGCAGTACTTC.

The sample holds many counts of this clonotype. The chain links TRBV9 to TRBJ2-1; TRBD2 aligns across 7 bases. The CDR3 is made up of 15 amino acids. The germline V gene has CDR1 SGDLS and CDR2 YYNGEE. After removal of 0 bases from V and 5 bases from J, the junction contained 5 bases not matched to a gene. Here the CDR3 DNA reads TGTGCCAGCAGCGTAGTCGCTAGCGGAGACAATGAGCAGTTCTTC. Translation gives CASSVVASGDNEQFF.

This clonotype was seen more than once but under ten times. CDR3 sequence reads: CATSDSPNNEQFF. For the CDR3, the DNA is TGTGCCACCAGTGATTCTCCCAACAATGAGCAGTTCTTC. This chain connects TRBV24-1 to TRBJ2-1; D is undetermined. Trimming cost V 2 bases and J 5 bases, with 6 bases left between them. The CDR3 has 13 amino acids. Germline values: CDR1 KGHDR, CDR2 SFDVKD.

The CDR3 sequence: CASSPSGQINYGYTF. The CDR3 region has the DNA TGTGCCAGCAGCCCTTCGGGACAGATAAACTATGGCTACACCTTC. The V and J genes are TRBV12-3 or TRBV12-4 and TRBJ1-2, with 7 bases aligning to TRBD1. Trimming cost V 6 bases and J 2 bases; bases outside gene matches: 9. This CDR3 comprises 15 residues.

This clonotype showed up many times. The chain carries TRBV29-1 and TRBJ1-1; 8 positions match TRBD1. Germline assignment: CDR1 SQVTM and CDR2 ANQGSEA. This CDR3 has 12 residues. The V and J ends lost 7 bases and 4 bases, in that order; junction bases with no gene match: 5. CDR3 coding DNA: TGCAGCGCCCGAACAGGGGGCACTGAAGCTTTCTTT. The encoded protein is CSARTGGTEAFF.

This clonotype was counted at least ten times. V gene TRBV2 combines with J gene TRBJ2-1, with D hard to call. Germline V gene sequence: CDR1 SNHLY, CDR2 FYNNEI. CDR3 length: 14 residues. V shed 6 bases and J shed 0 bases, with 9 bases lying between them. CDR3 nucleotide sequence: TGTGCCAGCAGGCCCGAAAGCTCCTACAATGAGCAGTTCTTC. Amino acid sequence: CASRPESSYNEQFF.

Notes on this clonotype: A read error may explain this, as a much larger clone is one base away. The rearrangement uses TRBV2 and TRBJ2-3; D not resolved. This CDR3 has 12 amino acids. The V and J ends lost 7 bases and 2 bases respectively, with 7 bases between them. The germline V gene encodes CDR1 SNHLY and CDR2 FYNNEI. As DNA, the CDR3 is TGTGCCAGCACCGACAACACAGATACGCAGTATTTT. Amino acid sequence: CASTDNTDTQYF.